This T cell receptor beta chain derives from a study of human T cells and chemical hapten exposure. Study details: Patients, mostly women, had alopecia areata, alopecia totalis or alopecia universalis. How much TCR each sample yielded varied, mostly because pooled library volumes differed slightly.

The table lists this clonotype with many counts. Its specificity is unknown. Time point in this sample: patch test 1, 2 weeks after DPC sensitization. The treatment denotes: therapeutic diphenylcyclopropenone sensitization with weekly scalp DPC. At every patch-test visit, blood was drawn before the patch test was applied. CDR3 length: 15 amino acids. J was trimmed by 5 bases and V by 7 bases; bases with no gene match: 9. Germline CDR1 and CDR2: MDHEN and SYDVKM. One entry per CDR3 protein, called by TCRdb with MiXCR from the RACE reads. This sample has some 400,000 distinct CDR3 sequences, with around 4.8% found just once. Study-wide results and limits: A positive correlation with patch test score was shown by PT1 expanded TCR counts.

This receptor was taken from a woman aged 45-59 years with alopecia areata. Some clones in this sample may be carry-over from other donors' samples. The V and J genes are TRBV28 and TRBJ2-1; the match to TRBD1 covers 9 bases. The source material was whole blood, sampled in connection with sensitization to the hapten diphenylcyclopropenone (DPC). In DNA, the CDR3 is TGTGCCAGCACGTGGGGGACAGGGATACACAATGAGCAGTTCTTC. It is translated as CASTWGTGIHNEQFF.